The sequence of this TCR beta chain was determined in a study of blood T cell repertoires in COVID-19. Looking at the study overall: Samples came from the United States, Italy and Spain, spanning acute and convalescent COVID-19. T cells, B-cell-depleted T cells, or PBMCs provided the cDNA or gDNA that served as material.

This clone was counted a few times. Authors' analysis steps: For nucleated cells, counts were estimated from reference gene primer amplification. Sequencing was performed with immunoSEQ multiplex PCR; in TCRdb, only in-frame clones are kept and a portion is missing. That table gives V, J and clone size, and the DNA gave D and trimming. This repertoire shows tens of thousands of clones, 84% found once; its top ten account for about 10%. The CDR3 covers 13 residues. Per the germline V gene, CDR1 is SEHNR and CDR2 is FQNEAQ (reference sequence). Trimming took 3 bases from V and 8 from J, leaving 13 bases between them.

Sequencing input: peripheral blood. The rearrangement joins TRBV7-9 to TRBJ1-2, with D maybe TRBD1 (6 bases). This TCR was recovered from a human donor in a cohort sampled during active COVID-19. The CDR3 spells CASSLGQSGGYTF. The CDR3 nucleotides are TGTGCCAGCAGCTTGGGACAATCGGGCGGCTACACCTTC.